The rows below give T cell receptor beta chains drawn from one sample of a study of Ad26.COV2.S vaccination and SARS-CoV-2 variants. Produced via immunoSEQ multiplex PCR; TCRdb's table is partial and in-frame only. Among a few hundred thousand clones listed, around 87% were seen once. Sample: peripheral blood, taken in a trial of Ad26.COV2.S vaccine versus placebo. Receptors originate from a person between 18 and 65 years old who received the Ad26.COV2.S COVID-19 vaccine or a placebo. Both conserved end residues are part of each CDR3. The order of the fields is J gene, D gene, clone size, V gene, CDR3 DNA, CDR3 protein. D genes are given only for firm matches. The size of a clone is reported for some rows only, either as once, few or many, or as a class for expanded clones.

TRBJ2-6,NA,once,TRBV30,TGTGCCGTAGGAATTGCCGGGGCCAACGTCCTGACTTTC,CAVGIAGANVLTF
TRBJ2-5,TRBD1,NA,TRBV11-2,TGTGCCAGCAGCTTAGAGCAGGGGGCTGGGGAGACCCAGTACTTC,CASSLEQGAGETQYF
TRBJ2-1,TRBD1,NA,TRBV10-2,TGCGCCAGCAGTGAAGCCAACAGGGGGCTCCGGGATGAGCAGTTCTTC,CASSEANRGLRDEQFF
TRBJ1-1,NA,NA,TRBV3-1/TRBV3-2,TGTGCCAGCAGCCAAGTAATAAGGGGTGGGACTGAAGCTTTCTTT,CASSQVIRGGTEAFF
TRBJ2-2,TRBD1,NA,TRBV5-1,TGCGCCAGCAGCTGGGAAAGGGACAGAGCCACCGGGGAGCTGTTTTTT,CASSWERDRATGELFF
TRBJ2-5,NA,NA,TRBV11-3,TGTGCCAGCAGCTTAGAACCCGTGGGCCAAGAGACCCAGTACTTC,CASSLEPVGQETQYF
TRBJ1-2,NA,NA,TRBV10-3,TGTGCCATCAGTCGGGACGGAGGGAATGGCTACACCTTC,CAISRDGGNGYTF
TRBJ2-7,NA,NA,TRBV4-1,TGCGCCAGCAGCCAAGTTACTAGCAGTTACGAGCAGTACTTC,CASSQVTSSYEQYF
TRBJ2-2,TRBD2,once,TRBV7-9,TGTGCCAGCAGCTTAGCTGGGACTAGCGGGACCGGGGAGCTGTTTTTT,CASSLAGTSGTGELFF
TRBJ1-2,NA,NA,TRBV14,TGTGTCAGCAGCCAAGATCCAGCGGGCTACACCTTC,CVSSQDPAGYTF